The 22 T cell receptor beta chains below all came from one sample that was sequenced in a study of T cell changes during pregnancy in multiple sclerosis. Clones were read by immunoSEQ multiplex PCR, and TCRdb kept only the in-frame ones, dropping some. Of 78,000 or so clones in the sample, 92% were seen once. Material: peripheral blood, obtained before pregnancy. The receptors originated from a female donor with multiple sclerosis, enrolled in a pregnancy study.

CDR3 DNA sequence: TGTGCCAGCAGCTTTGGAACAGGGCGATTTACCGAGCAGTACTTC. Amino acids: CASSFGTGRFTEQYF. The V gene is TRBV5-5, the J gene TRBJ2-7; weak D call: TRBD1 (6 bases). The CDR3 has 15 residues. V was shortened by 2 bases and J by 6 bases, with 18 bases between the two germline ends. CDR1 and CDR2 (germline): SGHKS, YYEKEE (reference sequence).

The rearrangement uses TRBV4-1 and TRBJ2-7; TRBD2 might be the D (5 bases). V lost 4 bases and J 6 bases, leaving 22 bases between the germline ends. The CDR3 runs 16 residues. Germline V gene lookup returns CDR1 MGHRA and CDR2 YSYEKL. CDR3 residues: CASSLQPGGPRGEQYF. CDR3 in DNA: TGCGCCAGCAGCCTCCAGCCGGGCGGGCCCCGGGGCGAGCAGTACTTC.

The chain combines TRBV2 with TRBJ2-1, with TRBD2 as a possible D gene (5 bases). This CDR3 spans 15 amino acids. CDR1 is SNHLY, CDR2 FYNNEI, per germline. V lost 3 bases to trimming and J lost 3 bases, with 12 bases between them. CDR3 DNA: TGTGCCAGCAGTGATAAGGCTAGCAACTACAATGAGCAGTTCTTC. It yields the protein CASSDKASNYNEQFF.

J is TRBJ2-1 and V is TRBV29-1; 12 bases fit TRBD2. V lost 7 bases to trimming and J lost 8 bases; unmatched junction nucleotides: 9. The CDR3 is 14 residues long. Germline V gene lookup returns CDR1 SQVTM and CDR2 ANQGSEA. The CDR3 DNA follows: TGCAGCGCCTCACGGCTAGCGGGAGGGTATGAGCAGTTCTTC. Translating gives CSASRLAGGYEQFF.

The chain has TRBV5-8 and TRBJ1-2; no reliable D call. V was clipped by 5 bases and J by 0 bases, with 8 bases between them. CDR1 and CDR2 from the germline V gene are SGHTS and YDEGEE. The CDR3 sequence is 13 residues long. The CDR3 spells CASSWPPNYGYTF. In DNA form, the CDR3 reads TGTGCCAGCAGTTGGCCTCCTAACTATGGCTACACCTTC.

J is TRBJ1-1 and V is TRBV29-1, with 8 bases that match TRBD1. CDR1 and CDR2 from the germline V gene are SQVTM and ANQGSEA. This CDR3 has 14 residues. V was clipped by 8 bases and J by 5 bases; unmatched bases: 13. The DNA for the CDR3 is TGCAGCATTTACTCCGGGACAGGAGGTACTGAAGCTTTCTTT. It codes for CSIYSGTGGTEAFF.

The V call is TRBV6-5, the J call TRBJ2-5; 10 bases are a match to TRBD2. J gave up 5 bases and V 2 bases, and 8 bases lay outside the gene matches. The CDR3 is 16 amino acids. CDR1 and CDR2 from the germline V gene are MNHEY and SVGAGI. The CDR3 DNA follows: TGTGCCAGCAGTTACGTGGAGCGGGAGGGCCGGGAGACCCAGTACTTC. This translates into CASSYVEREGRETQYF.

This chain uses TRBV15 with TRBJ2-5; the D is unclear. Trimming left V 0 bases short and J 4 bases short, with 15 bases between. The CDR3 runs to 16 residues. CDR1 is LNHNV, CDR2 YYDKDF, per germline (reference sequence). CDR3 residues: CATSREVSILAETQYF. Here the CDR3 DNA reads TGTGCCACCAGCAGAGAAGTTAGCATCCTGGCAGAGACCCAGTACTTC. The whole variable domain, remainder taken from reference TRBV15 and TRBJ2-5, is DAMVIQNPRYQVTQFGKPVTLSCSQTLNHNVMYWYQQKSSQAPKLLFHYYDKDFNNEADTPDNFQSRRPNTSFCFLDIRSPGLGDTAMYLCATSREVSILAETQYFGPGTRLLVL.

The chain has TRBV14 and TRBJ2-2; 9 bases line up with TRBD1. The germline CDR1 and CDR2 sequences are SGHDN and FVKESK. The CDR3 is 16 amino acids. Unmatched junction bases numbered 6, after V lost 4 bases and J lost 3 bases. The CDR3 bases are TGTGCCAGCAGCCGCAACAGGGGGCTAGACACCGGGGAGCTGTTTTTT. This translates into CASSRNRGLDTGELFF.

This chain joins TRBV5-1 and TRBJ2-1, with D possibly TRBD1 on 5 matching bases. The CDR3 loop spans 15 amino acids. Germline V CDR1 and CDR2: SGHRS, YFSETQ. Trimming removed 2 bases from V and 0 bases from J, with 9 bases in between. CDR3 DNA: TGCGCCAGCAGCTTTGACAGCAGCTCCTACAATGAGCAGTTCTTC. Translating gives CASSFDSSSYNEQFF. Variable domain in full (rest from reference TRBV5-1 and TRBJ2-1): KAGVTQTPRYLIKTRGQQVTLSCSPISGHRSVSWYQQTPGQGLQFLFEYFSETQRNKGNFPGRFSGRQFSNSRSEMNVSTLELGDSALYLCASSFDSSSYNEQFFGPGTRLTVL.

V gene TRBV7-6 combines with J gene TRBJ1-3; D uncertain. The CDR3 spans 17 residues. CDR1 and CDR2 (germline): SGHVS, FNYEAQ. The V and J ends lost 7 bases and 2 bases respectively, with 21 bases between them. This CDR3 is CASTPLLREGPGNTIYF. In DNA form, the CDR3 reads TGTGCCAGCACCCCCTTGCTGAGGGAAGGGCCTGGAAACACCATATATTTT.

This chain links TRBV9 with TRBJ1-4; possibly TRBD1 for D (5 bases). The germline CDR1 and CDR2 sequences are SGDLS and YYNGEE. The CDR3 runs to 16 residues. The germline V and J ends were trimmed by 2 bases and 1 base, with 12 bases remaining between them. CDR3: CASSVGPRVTNEKLFF. The CDR3 nucleotides are TGTGCCAGCAGCGTGGGCCCCAGGGTAACTAATGAAAAACTGTTTTTT.

CDR3 DNA: TGTGCCAGCAGCTTGCAAGCTCCGTCGGAGACCCAGTACTTC. Residues: CASSLQAPSETQYF. The chain carries TRBV5-4 and TRBJ2-5; D not resolved. The V end was cut by 1 base, the J end by 5 bases, with 12 bases between. The length of the CDR3 is 14 residues. Looked up from germline, CDR1 is SGHNT and CDR2 is YYREEE (reference sequence).

The gene calls are TRBV7-2 and TRBJ1-2; 7 nucleotides align to TRBD1. After removal of 6 bases from V and 1 base from J, the junction contained 14 bases not matched to a gene. Per germline, CDR1 SGHTA and CDR2 FQGNSA. The CDR3 has 17 amino acids. The CDR3 reads CASRRGTAPGGNYGYTF. The CDR3, as DNA: TGTGCCAGCAGGCGAGGGACAGCCCCCGGGGGTAACTATGGCTACACCTTC.

This chain joins TRBV6-4 and TRBJ2-3; 9 nucleotides agree with TRBD2. Germline CDR1 MRHNA, CDR2 SNTAGT. This CDR3 spans 16 amino acids. J was trimmed by 4 bases and V by 3 bases; bases with no gene match: 8. This CDR3 is CASSDLREGHADTQYF. For the CDR3, the DNA is TGTGCCAGCAGTGATTTGCGGGAGGGCCACGCAGATACGCAGTATTTT.

This clone was seen once. The chain recombines TRBV15 with TRBJ2-5; TRBD2 is a possible D gene (6 bases). CDR3 length equals 14 residues. The germline V gene has CDR1 LNHNV and CDR2 YYDKDF (reference sequence). Trimming cost V 0 bases and J 5 bases, with 10 bases left between them. CDR3 DNA sequence: TGTGCCACCAGCAGAGAGGAGGGTGGTGAGACCCAGTACTTC. It translates to CATSREEGGETQYF.

The chain carries TRBV4-1 and TRBJ1-4, with D unresolved. This CDR3 region has 14 residues. Deletions cut 4 bases from V and 8 bases from J, with 14 bases between. The germline CDR1 and CDR2 sequences are MGHRA and YSYEKL. The CDR3 here is CASSRPPRWEKLFF. The CDR3 DNA reads TGCGCCAGCAGCCGCCCTCCGCGTTGGGAAAAACTGTTTTTT.

V gene TRBV6-6 combines with J gene TRBJ1-2; 8 positions agree with TRBD1. Trimming at V came to 2 bases and at J to 3 bases, leaving 2 bases not matched to a gene. The germline V gene encodes CDR1 MNHNY and CDR2 SVGAGI (reference sequence). The CDR3 has 14 amino acids. CDR3 DNA: TGTGCCAGCAGTTACCAGGGGGCGGACTATGGCTACACCTTC. Translation gives CASSYQGADYGYTF.

This sequence joins TRBV30 and TRBJ2-7; 8 nucleotides line up with TRBD1. Germline assignment: CDR1 GTSNPN and CDR2 SVGIG (reference sequence). V shed 7 bases and J 2 bases; nucleotides not matched to a gene: 7. This CDR3 is built from 13 residues. CDR3 sequence: CALKTGGAYEQYF. The CDR3 nucleotides read TGTGCCTTGAAAACAGGGGGAGCCTACGAGCAGTACTTC. The full variable domain, in which reference TRBV30 and TRBJ2-7 provide the parts outside the CDR3, is SQTIHQWPATLVQPVGSPLSLECTVEGTSNPNLYWYRQAAGRGLQLLFYSVGIGQISSEVPQNLSASRPQDRQFILSSKKLLLSDSGFYLCALKTGGAYEQYFGPGTRLTVT.

This chain connects TRBV29-1 to TRBJ2-4; 9 nucleotides line up with TRBD2. Germline CDR1 is SQVTM and CDR2 is ANQGSEA. The CDR3 is made up of 13 amino acids. Trimming took 4 bases from V and 12 from J; bases not matched to a gene: 10. The CDR3 protein is CSVALRASGNQYF. CDR3 DNA sequence: TGCAGCGTTGCTCTAAGGGCTAGCGGGAATCAGTACTTC.

The rearrangement links TRBV30 to TRBJ1-5; the D gene is possibly TRBD1 (6 bases). CDR1 and CDR2 from the germline V gene are GTSNPN and SVGIG (reference sequence). V shed 5 bases and J shed 5 bases, with 13 bases lying between them. This CDR3 comprises 13 residues. CDR3 DNA: TGTGCCTGGTCACAGGGCCTCCATCAGCCCCAGCATTTT. Translation gives CAWSQGLHQPQHF.

This clone has a single count. The V call is TRBV18, the J call TRBJ2-7; 8 bases are shared with TRBD2. Trimming cost V 3 bases and J 2 bases; bases outside gene matches: 6. The CDR3 extends over 15 amino acids. Looked up from germline, CDR1 is KGHSH and CDR2 is LQKENI. CDR3 DNA: TGTGCCAGCTCACCGCGGGGACTAGGAACCTACGAGCAGTACTTC. This sequence encodes CASSPRGLGTYEQYF.